The 30 T cell receptor beta chains listed next were all sequenced from one sample in a study of patients and donors after allogeneic stem cell transplantation (dated by TCRdb to the early 2020s). Library prep was done by RT-PCR. Data came from a NextSeq 550. The public reads were quality trimmed at Q25 with fastp and then assembled into clones with MiXCR by TCRdb, keeping productive beta chains. Each entry is one CDR3 protein sequence, shown with its most common DNA and genes. The sample table lists 920,000 or so distinct CDR3 sequences, more than 15% of them with a count of one. 5% to 7.5% of the sample rests with the top ten. Sequenced sample: blood, either unsorted or a sorted T cell fraction (not recorded which). Every receptor here comes from a human donor who was either an allogeneic HSCT recipient or a stem cell or donor lymphocyte infusion donor (not recorded which). It is not recorded whose cells these are; they may come from a transplant donor.

The gene calls are TRBV20-1 and TRBJ2-7; 7 bases are a match to TRBD1. This CDR3 contains 15 residues. V was clipped by 7 bases and J by 1 base; unmatched bases: 13. Germline CDR1 is DFQATT and CDR2 is SNEGSKA (reference sequence). In DNA form, the CDR3 reads TGCAGTGGAACCCTCGGTCCGACAGGGTCCTACGAGCAGTACTTC. Its translation: CSGTLGPTGSYEQYF.

This clonotype was found a few times. The rearrangement links TRBV6-2 or TRBV6-3 to TRBJ1-5, with 8 bases aligning to TRBD1. Germline V gene sequence: CDR1 MNHEY, CDR2 SVGEGT. The CDR3 covers 15 residues. Trimming cost V 6 bases and J 7 bases; bases outside gene matches: 11. The CDR3 DNA is TGTGCCAGCAGCTGGGACAGGATAGCAAGACAGCCCCAGCATTTT. Its protein is CASSWDRIARQPQHF.

The chain links TRBV9 to TRBJ2-3; the match to TRBD2 covers 14 bases. Trimming cost V 3 bases and J 3 bases; bases outside gene matches: 3. Germline CDR1 SGDLS, CDR2 YYNGEE. The CDR3 extends over 16 amino acids. For the CDR3, the DNA is TGTGCCAGCAGCGCGACTAGCGGGGGGGCAACAGATACGCAGTATTTT. Its protein product is CASSATSGGATDTQYF.

This clonotype has a handful of counts. The rearrangement joins TRBV9 to TRBJ2-2; unclear D gene. V was clipped by 6 bases and J by 3 bases, with 9 bases between them. The germline V gene has CDR1 SGDLS and CDR2 YYNGEE. There are 13 residues in the CDR3. The DNA for the CDR3 is TGTGCCAGCACTGGCGGATACACCGGGGAGCTGTTTTTT. Amino acids: CASTGGYTGELFF.

The chain employs TRBV12-3 or TRBV12-4 and TRBJ2-3, with 13 positions matching TRBD2. V was pared by 2 bases and J by 7 bases, with 15 bases of the junction left unmatched. CDR3 length: 19 amino acids. In DNA, the CDR3 is TGTGCCAGCAGTTTACCCGAACTAGCGGGGGGGCCAATAGAGAATACGCAGTATTTT. Amino acid sequence: CASSLPELAGGPIENTQYF.

This sequence joins TRBV30 and TRBJ2-6, with D tentatively TRBD1 (6 bases). Germline V gene data show CDR1 as GTSNPN and CDR2 as SVGIG (reference sequence). V lost 8 bases and J lost 3, with 17 bases in between. The CDR3 is made up of 15 amino acids. The CDR3 DNA follows: TGTGCCCGGGACATCCATGGTTTTGGGGCCAACGTCCTGACTTTC. Its translation is CARDIHGFGANVLTF.

V is TRBV12-3 or TRBV12-4 and J is TRBJ1-2; D is possibly TRBD1 (6 bases). The CDR3 sequence is 14 residues long. Trimming cost V 3 bases and J 2 bases, with 10 bases left between them. The CDR3 reads CASSFTGRNYGYTF. In DNA form, the CDR3 reads TGTGCCAGCAGTTTCACAGGGAGGAACTATGGCTACACCTTC.

The chain joins TRBV6-2 or TRBV6-3 to TRBJ1-5; 8 nucleotides match TRBD1. The CDR3 contains 15 residues. Per the germline V gene, CDR1 is MNHEY and CDR2 is SVGEGT. Trimming cost V 7 bases and J 2 bases; bases outside gene matches: 7. Written as DNA, the CDR3 is TGTGCCAGCAACCTGGGACAGGTGGGCAATCAGCCCCAGCATTTT. It encodes CASNLGQVGNQPQHF.

The chain uses TRBV29-1 and TRBJ2-7; D unresolved. The CDR3 sequence is 13 residues long. Germline values: CDR1 SQVTM, CDR2 ANQGSEA. Trimming took 0 bases from V and 5 from J, leaving 11 bases between them. The CDR3 sequence is CSVEDTIRHEQYF. CDR3 DNA sequence: TGCAGCGTTGAAGACACAATCCGACACGAGCAGTACTTC.

This clonotype was found a few times. The V gene is TRBV9, the J gene TRBJ2-7; D possibly corresponds to TRBD1 (6 bases). Germline CDR1 is SGDLS and CDR2 is YYNGEE. This CDR3 is 14 amino acids long. Trimming cost V 0 bases and J 2 bases, with 9 bases left between them. The CDR3 sequence is CASSVGQETYEQYF. Here the CDR3 DNA reads TGTGCCAGCAGCGTAGGACAGGAGACCTACGAGCAGTACTTC.

This clonotype turned up a few times. The chain employs TRBV2 and TRBJ1-5, with 9 positions matching TRBD1. Unmatched junction bases numbered 3, after V lost 7 bases and J lost 5 bases. Germline CDR1 is SNHLY and CDR2 is FYNNEI. CDR3 size: 13 residues. The CDR3 sequence: CASTRDRDQPQHF. In DNA form, the CDR3 reads TGTGCCAGCACCAGGGACAGGGATCAGCCCCAGCATTTT.

This clonotype was counted between two and nine times. The CDR3 DNA sequence: TGCAGTGCCGGCACGGGATCAGGGGGCACTGAAGCTTTCTTT. Translation: CSAGTGSGGTEAFF. The rearrangement links TRBV20-1 to TRBJ1-1; 7 nucleotides align to TRBD1. Germline V gives CDR1 DFQATT, CDR2 SNEGSKA (reference sequence). The CDR3 has 14 residues. V gave up 6 bases and J gave up 4 bases; unmatched junction bases: 11.

Only a few counts were recorded for this clonotype. This chain uses TRBV29-1 with TRBJ1-1, with 11 bases that match TRBD1. Germline V gene data show CDR1 as SQVTM and CDR2 as ANQGSEA. The junction had 5 bases not matched to a gene; V was cut back by 7 bases and J by 7 bases. The length of the CDR3 is 12 residues. The CDR3 DNA is TGCAGCGCGGACAGGGGGCAGATTGAAGCTTTCTTT. Translation: CSADRGQIEAFF.

The J gene is TRBJ2-7, the V gene TRBV12-3 or TRBV12-4; the D is unclear. Trimming shortened V by 0 bases and J by 5 bases, and 5 bases separated the two germline ends. The CDR3 is made up of 12 amino acids. The CDR3 is CASSLAWNEQYF. In DNA form, the CDR3 reads TGTGCCAGCAGTTTAGCATGGAACGAGCAGTACTTC.

Only a few counts were recorded for this clonotype. The chain recombines TRBV11-1 with TRBJ2-1; 8 bases are a match to TRBD2. V shed 4 bases, J shed 3 bases, and the junction held 17 bases outside the gene matches. The CDR3 contains 19 residues. CDR1 and CDR2 (germline): SGHAT, FQDESV (reference sequence). CDR3 amino acids: CASSSPGSRGRSLYNEQFF. The CDR3 coding sequence is TGTGCCAGCAGCTCGCCCGGTAGCCGCGGGAGGTCCCTCTACAATGAGCAGTTCTTC.

This clonotype was seen a few times. The chain uses TRBV20-1 and TRBJ1-3, with D possibly matching TRBD1 (6 bases). This CDR3 region has 15 residues. Trimming shortened V by 0 bases and J by 3 bases, and 12 bases separated the two germline ends. Germline V gene data show CDR1 as DFQATT and CDR2 as SNEGSKA (reference sequence). CDR3 nucleotides: TGCAGTGCTAGAGATCCGGGGGCTAATGGAAACACCATATATTTT. Its protein is CSARDPGANGNTIYF.

This clonotype was seen a few times. The CDR3 DNA sequence: TGCGCCAGCAGCCCTAAGGACTGGGGCTGGGAGCAGTACTTC. Amino acid sequence: CASSPKDWGWEQYF. The V gene is TRBV4-1, the J gene TRBJ2-7; D is perhaps TRBD1 or TRBD2 (5 bases each). The CDR3 has 14 amino acids. V was trimmed by 4 bases and J by 7 bases, leaving 17 bases between them. CDR1 MGHRA and CDR2 YSYEKL come from the germline V gene.

A single count supports this clonotype. The chain combines TRBV4-3 with TRBJ1-2; no reliable D call. CDR1 LGHNA and CDR2 YSLEER come from the germline V gene. V was trimmed by 0 bases and J by 8 bases, leaving 10 bases between them. This CDR3 contains 13 residues. The CDR3 spells CASSQDGSEGYTF. The CDR3 DNA follows: TGCGCCAGCAGCCAAGATGGATCAGAGGGCTACACCTTC.

The table lists this clonotype with a few counts. This chain connects TRBV6-2 or TRBV6-3 to TRBJ2-3, with 12 bases aligning to TRBD2. CDR1 is MNHEY and CDR2 is SVGEGT in the germline V gene. V was clipped by 1 base and J by 2 bases; unmatched bases: 13. CDR3 size: 20 residues. The CDR3 is CASSYFGRVGTSGLTDTQYF. The CDR3 bases are TGTGCCAGCAGTTACTTCGGGCGGGTCGGGACTAGCGGGCTCACAGATACGCAGTATTTT.

This clonotype was detected a few times. The chain links TRBV4-3 to TRBJ2-2; 11 bases map to TRBD2. CDR3 size: 17 residues. CDR1 and CDR2 (germline): LGHNA, YSLEER. V shed 4 bases and J 5 bases; nucleotides not matched to a gene: 9. CDR3: CASSPELAGGRTGELFF. The CDR3 DNA reads as TGCGCCAGCAGCCCCGAGCTAGCGGGGGGCAGGACCGGGGAGCTGTTTTTT.

This rearrangement joins TRBV20-1 to TRBJ2-1, with D unclear. The CDR3 has 11 residues. Germline CDR1 reads DFQATT; CDR2 reads SNEGSKA (reference sequence). The germline V and J ends were trimmed by 3 bases and 7 bases, with 7 bases remaining between them. The DNA of the CDR3 is TGCAGTGCTAGTGGGCTGAATGAGCAGTTCTTC. Protein sequence: CSASGLNEQFF.

Ten or more counts support this clonotype. V gene TRBV12-3 or TRBV12-4 combines with J gene TRBJ1-2; 9 nucleotides agree with TRBD1. There are 13 residues in the CDR3. J lost 6 bases, V lost 5 bases, and 4 bases had no gene match. CDR3 loop: CASSQQGAHGYTF. The CDR3 nucleotides are TGTGCCAGCAGTCAACAGGGGGCGCATGGCTACACCTTC.

The chain is built from TRBV6-5 and TRBJ1-2; D not resolved. Between the trimmed V and J ends, which lost 2 bases and 8 bases, there was a span of 15 bases. This CDR3 spans 14 amino acids. The germline V gene has CDR1 MNHEY and CDR2 SVGAGI. The CDR3 bases are TGTGCCAGCAGTTACGCTGGGAGGGAGTTGGGCTACACCTTC. Protein product: CASSYAGRELGYTF.

The table lists this clonotype with a few counts. The gene calls are TRBV10-3 and TRBJ1-2, with 9 bases identical to TRBD1. V trimming: 10 bases; J trimming: 2 bases; junction bases outside the gene matches: 5. CDR1 ENHRY and CDR2 SYGVKD come from the germline V gene. The CDR3 runs to 13 residues. As DNA, the CDR3 is TGTGCCACCCAGGACAGGGGCAACTATGGCTACACCTTC. This codes for CATQDRGNYGYTF.

This clonotype has more than one count but fewer than ten. J is TRBJ1-4 and V is TRBV18; no clear D gene. Germline CDR1 KGHSH, CDR2 LQKENI. Between the trimmed V and J ends, which lost 1 base and 6 bases, there was a span of 3 bases. The CDR3 length is 12 residues. CDR3 in amino acids: CASSPRDEKLFF. The CDR3 region has the DNA TGTGCCAGCTCACCACGGGATGAAAAACTGTTTTTT.

This clonotype was recorded many times. The chain recombines TRBV5-4 with TRBJ2-1; D unresolved. Germline CDR1 and CDR2: SGHNT and YYREEE (reference sequence). This CDR3 is built from 13 residues. V lost 4 bases and J 2 bases, leaving 7 bases between the germline ends. This CDR3 reads CASSADTYNEQFF. CDR3 coding DNA: TGTGCCAGCAGCGCCGACACCTACAATGAGCAGTTCTTC.

The chain couples TRBV4-1 to TRBJ1-4; D is unclear. The CDR3 is 12 amino acids. Trimming pared 0 bases from V and 11 bases from J, leaving 7 bases between. The germline CDR1 and CDR2 sequences are MGHRA and YSYEKL. CDR3 nucleotide sequence: TGCGCCAGCAGCCAAGATGCCGGGAAACTGTTTTTT. Translating it yields CASSQDAGKLFF.

The gene calls are TRBV5-1 and TRBJ2-7, with 8 bases fitting TRBD1. After removal of 4 bases from V and 2 bases from J, the junction contained 11 bases not matched to a gene. Germline V gives CDR1 SGHRS, CDR2 YFSETQ. CDR3 length equals 16 residues. The CDR3 reads CASSPGGGTGTYEQYF. CDR3 DNA: TGCGCCAGCAGCCCCGGTGGGGGGACAGGAACCTACGAGCAGTACTTC.

This clonotype was seen only a few times. V usage is TRBV27 and J usage is TRBJ1-1, with a weak D call TRBD1 (5 bases). Germline loops: CDR1 MNHEY, CDR2 SMNVEV (reference sequence). V shed 1 base and J shed 7 bases, with 7 bases lying between them. This CDR3 has 12 residues. The CDR3 bases are TGTGCCAGCAGTTTATGGGGGGGTGAAGCTTTCTTT. Its translation is CASSLWGGEAFF.

This chain uses TRBV5-1 with TRBJ2-7; the D is unclear. The V gene lost 7 bases and the J gene lost 2 bases, with 13 bases spanning the gap. The CDR3 sequence is 13 residues long. Germline V gene data show CDR1 as SGHRS and CDR2 as YFSETQ. CDR3 in amino acids: CASLPVHPYEQYF. DNA for the CDR3: TGCGCCAGCCTTCCAGTACACCCCTACGAGCAGTACTTC.